Described below is a single T cell receptor (beta chain) sequence and its context. This clone has just a few counts. What antigen it recognizes has not been identified. No much larger clonotype is one base removed from it; base qualities were not supplied. The data belong to a study of blood T cell repertoires in COVID-19 (dated by TCRdb to 2020 to 2022). Study-level background: Collaborator samples came from the United States, Italy and Spain and covered acute and convalescent phases of COVID-19. Subjects who had been exposed to COVID-19, were actively infected with it, or had recovered from it provided the deeply sampled blood TCRbeta repertoires that made up the dataset. HLA class I and class II types, where available, came from metadata supplied by the sample provider rather than from assay-based typing. The prospective study material was composed of cDNA or gDNA derived from T cells, B-cell-depleted T cells, or PBMCs. The sample metadata nearly always contained a de-identified subject ID, COVID-19 status, age in years and sex. The samples were drawn from two sources: the first 160 participants of the ongoing ImmuneRACE study, and 950 to 1,500 subjects contributed by 6 global collaborators. The repertoires were released in a freely available public database meant as a resource for research on the immune response to SARS-CoV-2.

The CDR3 measures 14 amino acids from cysteine to phenylalanine. Of all the DNA, just the CDR3 is kept, 42 bases in frame from base 1. The V end gives up 10 bases and the J end 3 bases, leaving 7 bases in the junction not matched to a gene. Reading the germline V gene gives CDR1 ENHRY and CDR2 SYGVKD. General conclusions and limits of the study: How much clinical and demographic metadata was included differed by source and by participant, and the metadata was provided uncurated.

TCRbeta CDR3 regions were amplified from genomic DNA by means of the immunoSEQ Assay, a bias-controlled multiplex PCR. Per the original workflow: The number of nucleated cells in each sample was estimated by amplification of reference gene primers within the assay. Sequence reads were collapsed and filtered to measure the absolute abundance of every unique TCRbeta CDR3 rearrangement. For each sample, productive Simpson clonality was calculated as the square root of Simpson's diversity index across productive rearrangements. Here the immuneACCESS table is served through TCRdb, limited to in-frame sequences with V and J called. Missing clones are a known gap in these copies; in checked studies unresolved V genes cover under half, and the rest lacks a known reason. V and J calls and clone size are as listed in that table; D and trimming were resolved from the DNA. Recorded for this sample are over 250,000 clones; 70% to 90% of them occurred a single time. Together, the top ten hold about 5.2% of the sample.

Enrolling through a virtual design, the prospective study's participants ranged in age from roughly 18 to 100 years and lived across around 25 United States geographic areas. To assign participants to cohorts, the prospective study relied on clinical history that participants themselves reported in a screening survey and a study questionnaire. Recovered participants in ImmuneRACE Cohort 3 were defined by two consecutive negative NP/OP PCR tests, clearance by a healthcare professional, or resolution of symptoms. In the prospective study, mobile phlebotomists collected whole blood, serum and a nasopharyngeal or oropharyngeal swab from each participant. Participants in the prospective study had the option to provide additional blood draws and questionnaires over an approximately 2-month period. Blood samples from the prospective study were shipped frozen or at room temperature prior to DNA extraction.

This clonotype was sampled from a young woman who had recovered from COVID-19. Sequencing was performed on PBMCs or T cells enriched from blood (not recorded which). This sequence uses TRBV10-3 and TRBJ2-3, and 10 bases in between align with TRBD2. The DNA is TGTGCCACCAAGGGGACTAGCGCAACAGATACGCAGTATTTT. This yields the protein CATKGTSATDTQYF.